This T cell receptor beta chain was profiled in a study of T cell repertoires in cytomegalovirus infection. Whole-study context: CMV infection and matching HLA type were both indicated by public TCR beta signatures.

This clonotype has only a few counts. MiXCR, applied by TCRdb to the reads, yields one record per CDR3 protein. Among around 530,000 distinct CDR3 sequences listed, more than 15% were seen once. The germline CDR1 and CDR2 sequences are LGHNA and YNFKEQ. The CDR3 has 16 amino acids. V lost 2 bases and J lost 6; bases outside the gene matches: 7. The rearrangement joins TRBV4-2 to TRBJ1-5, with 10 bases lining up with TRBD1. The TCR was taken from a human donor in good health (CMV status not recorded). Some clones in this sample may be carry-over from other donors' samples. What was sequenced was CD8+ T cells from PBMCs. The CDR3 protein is CASSQRDRGRGQPQHF. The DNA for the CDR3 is TGTGCCAGCAGCCAACGGGACAGGGGAAGGGGTCAGCCCCAGCATTTT.